Following are 24 T cell receptor beta chains from one sample sequenced in a study of OX40 agonist ivuxolimab in advanced cancers. The assay was immunoSEQ multiplex PCR, and TCRdb's table has in-frame clones only and misses some. The repertoire includes roughly 100,000 clones, roughly 88% of them detected once, and 3.5% to 4% sits in the top ten. The sample was CD4+ or CD8+ T cells sorted from blood, taken in a trial of the OX40 agonist ivuxolimab. Receptors were obtained from an adult with an advanced solid tumor such as melanoma, head and neck, liver or kidney cancer.

The genes are TRBV6-5 and TRBJ2-7; D unclear. The CDR3 is 11 amino acids. Germline V gene sequence: CDR1 MNHEY, CDR2 SVGAGI. V shed 4 bases and J shed 1 base, with 2 bases lying between them. Written as DNA, the CDR3 is TGTGCCAGCAGTTGGTCCTACGAGCAGTACTTC. Amino acids: CASSWSYEQYF.

The CDR3 here is CASSLGGAGEKLFF. The CDR3 DNA follows: TGTGCCAGCAGTTTAGGAGGGGCTGGGGAAAAACTGTTTTTT. The chain joins TRBV28 to TRBJ1-4; the D gene is possibly TRBD1 (5 bases). V dropped 2 bases and J dropped 8 bases, with 12 bases sitting between them. The CDR3 contains 14 residues. Germline V gives CDR1 MDHEN, CDR2 SYDVKM.

The CDR3 nucleotides read TGTGCCAGCAATACAGGGGGTGTATACGAGCAGTACTTC. The encoded protein is CASNTGGVYEQYF. This rearrangement joins TRBV2 to TRBJ2-7; 8 bases are shared with TRBD1. In germline, CDR1 is SNHLY, CDR2 FYNNEI. This CDR3 contains 13 residues. V shed 7 bases and J 4 bases; nucleotides not matched to a gene: 6.

A remark on this clone: Germline and junction disagree at one end, which may indicate a read error. V gene TRBV7-9 combines with J gene TRBJ2-1; 12 positions agree with TRBD2. CDR1 and CDR2 (germline): SEHNR, FQNEAQ (reference sequence). The CDR3 covers 13 residues. This chain's CDR3 is CASSLAGGHEQFF. Written as DNA, the CDR3 is TGTGCCAGCAGCCTAGCGGGAGGGCATGAGCAGTTCTTC.

This clone was detected only a few times. V gene TRBV4-1 combines with J gene TRBJ2-7; 8 nucleotides match TRBD2. The CDR3 has 16 residues. The germline V gene encodes CDR1 MGHRA and CDR2 YSYEKL. V dropped 5 bases and J dropped 5; count of bases not matched to a gene: 14. CDR3 DNA: TGCGCCAGCAGCGTCGGAGGAGGACTAGCAAACCACGAGCAGTACTTC. Its translation: CASSVGGGLANHEQYF.

This clone has more than one count but fewer than ten. The V and J genes are TRBV9 and TRBJ2-1; TRBD2 matches at 13 bases. Germline V lookup: CDR1 SGDLS, CDR2 YYNGEE. The ends lost 0 bases at V and 9 bases at J; junction bases unmatched: 18. There are 20 residues in the CDR3. The CDR3 DNA is TGTGCCAGCAGCGTAGCTCCGGGACTAGCGGGGATTACCCCAAACGGTGAGCAGTTCTTC. This gives the protein CASSVAPGLAGITPNGEQFF. Variable domain in full (rest from reference TRBV9 and TRBJ2-1): DSGVTQTPKHLITATGQRVTLRCSPRSGDLSVYWYQQSLDQGLQFLIQYYNGEERAKGNILERFSAQQFPDLHSELNLSSLELGDSALYFCASSVAPGLAGITPNGEQFFGPGTRLTVL.

The J gene is TRBJ2-7, the V gene TRBV5-6; 14 bases fit TRBD2. Germline V CDR1 and CDR2: SGHDT, YYEEEE. This CDR3 spans 15 amino acids. Trimming took 5 bases from V and 6 from J; bases not matched to a gene: 7. CDR3 in amino acids: CASSPGLAGGLEQYF. The CDR3 bases are TGTGCCAGCAGTCCTGGACTAGCGGGAGGCCTCGAGCAGTACTTC.

This sequence joins TRBV28 and TRBJ2-3; a possible D gene is TRBD1 (6 bases). V was cut by 4 bases and J by 2 bases, with 10 bases left in between. The CDR3 is 14 amino acids. CDR1 and CDR2 (germline): MDHEN, SYDVKM. CDR3 sequence (DNA): TGTGCCAGCAGTTACACAGGGATCACAGATACGCAGTATTTT. As protein: CASSYTGITDTQYF.

This chain links TRBV10-2 with TRBJ2-2; D gene unclear. CDR1 and CDR2 from the germline V gene are WSHSY and SAAADI. The CDR3 totals 14 residues. V lost 6 bases, J lost 0 bases, and 8 bases lay in between. CDR3 region: CASRSQTNTGELFF. The CDR3 bases are TGCGCCAGCAGGTCACAGACGAACACCGGGGAGCTGTTTTTT.

This chain connects TRBV27 to TRBJ2-3, with unresolved D. Germline CDR1 reads MNHEY; CDR2 reads SMNVEV (reference sequence). Trimming shortened V by 0 bases and J by 4 bases, and 11 bases separated the two germline ends. The CDR3 is made up of 15 amino acids. The DNA of the CDR3 is TGTGCCAGCAGTTTATCGCCGTGGGATCCAGATACGCAGTATTTT. The encoded protein is CASSLSPWDPDTQYF.

This clone was counted between two and nine times. The chain joins TRBV7-3 to TRBJ1-1; D gene uncertain. Germline V lookup: CDR1 SGHTA, CDR2 FQGTGA. The germline V and J ends were trimmed by 5 bases and 3 bases, with 10 bases remaining between them. The length of the CDR3 is 13 residues. The chain's CDR3 is CASSRSWDTEAFF. Here the CDR3 DNA reads TGTGCCAGCAGCCGATCTTGGGACACTGAAGCTTTCTTT.

The chain links TRBV2 to TRBJ2-3; perhaps TRBD2 as D (6 bases). V lost 8 bases to trimming and J lost 2 bases, with 11 bases between them. Germline CDR1 reads SNHLY; CDR2 reads FYNNEI. This CDR3 region has 13 residues. Here the CDR3 reads CASAGYYTDTQYF. DNA for the CDR3: TGTGCCAGCGCGGGGTATTACACAGATACGCAGTATTTT.

The chain joins TRBV19 to TRBJ1-2; 7 bases match TRBD1. This CDR3 spans 17 amino acids. Germline-derived CDR1 and CDR2 are LNHDA and SQIVND (reference sequence). Trimming at V came to 7 bases and at J to 5 bases, leaving 19 bases not matched to a gene. The chain's CDR3 is CASKGADSGPINYGYTF. The CDR3 DNA follows: TGTGCCAGTAAGGGGGCGGACAGCGGGCCTATTAATTATGGCTACACCTTC.

The rearrangement uses TRBV9 and TRBJ1-4; 8 nucleotides align to TRBD1. This CDR3 region has 16 residues. V lost 3 bases to trimming and J lost 4 bases; unmatched junction nucleotides: 8. The germline V gene has CDR1 SGDLS and CDR2 YYNGEE. The CDR3 loop reads CASSGDRGRGNEKLFF. In DNA, the CDR3 is TGTGCCAGCAGCGGCGACAGGGGTCGGGGTAATGAAAAACTGTTTTTT.

This clone was seen more than once but under ten times. The chain employs TRBV18 and TRBJ1-3, with D unclear. V lost 0 bases and J 2 bases, leaving 8 bases between the germline ends. The CDR3 sequence is 15 residues long. Germline CDR1 and CDR2: KGHSH and LQKENI. The CDR3 nucleotides are TGTGCCAGCTCACCACCTGAGGTCGCTGGAAACACCATATATTTT. It codes for CASSPPEVAGNTIYF. The full variable domain, completed using reference TRBV18 and TRBJ1-3, is NAGVMQNPRHLVRRRGQEARLRCSPMKGHSHVYWYRQLPEEGLKFMVYLQKENIIDESGMPKERFSAEFPKEGPSILRIQQVVRGDSAAYFCASSPPEVAGNTIYFGEGSWLTVV.

The rearrangement joins TRBV11-2 to TRBJ1-1; D is unresolved. The V gene lost 3 bases and the J gene lost 1 base, with 18 bases spanning the gap. The CDR3 sequence is 17 residues long. Germline CDR1 reads SGHAT; CDR2 reads FQNNGV. This CDR3 reads CASSFPRPGSSNTEAFF. The CDR3 nucleotides read TGTGCCAGCAGCTTCCCCCGCCCCGGCAGCTCGAACACTGAAGCTTTCTTT.

This chain uses TRBV18 with TRBJ2-5; D gene uncertain. CDR3 size: 13 residues. Germline-derived CDR1 and CDR2 are KGHSH and LQKENI. Deletions cut 3 bases from V and 0 bases from J, with 5 bases between. The CDR3 sequence: CASSPSHQETQYF. Written as DNA, the CDR3 is TGTGCCAGCTCACCCAGTCACCAAGAGACCCAGTACTTC.

The chain uses TRBV28 and TRBJ2-6; no firm D call. V shed 3 bases and J shed 1 base, with 7 bases lying between them. From germline, CDR1 is MDHEN and CDR2 SYDVKM. The CDR3 is 15 amino acids. The CDR3 DNA reads as TGTGCCAGCAGTTTGTCCCTTTCTGGGGCCAACGTCCTGACTTTC. This encodes CASSLSLSGANVLTF.

The chain carries TRBV30 and TRBJ2-7; 9 bases match TRBD2. This CDR3 is 15 amino acids long. The germline CDR1 and CDR2 sequences are GTSNPN and SVGIG (reference sequence). The V and J ends lost 4 bases and 6 bases, in that order; junction bases with no gene match: 13. CDR3 in DNA: TGTGCCTGGACCGGCCTGGCGGGAGGGAGGTCCGAGCAGTACTTC. Translating gives CAWTGLAGGRSEQYF.

The chain couples TRBV7-9 to TRBJ2-2, with 12 nucleotides matching TRBD2. Germline loops: CDR1 SEHNR, CDR2 FQNEAQ (reference sequence). V lost 5 bases, J lost 4 bases, and 5 bases stayed unmatched. The CDR3 consists of 16 residues. CDR3 coding DNA: TGTGCCAGCAGCCCGACTAGCGGGGGTTCCACCGGGGAGCTGTTTTTT. Protein: CASSPTSGGSTGELFF.

The chain employs TRBV5-4 and TRBJ2-1; 11 bases agree with TRBD2. V shed 5 bases, J shed 4 bases, and the junction held 5 bases outside the gene matches. The germline gives CDR1 SGHNT, CDR2 YYREEE (reference sequence). This CDR3 is built from 15 residues. CDR3 residues: CASSPPSGGYNEQFF. The CDR3 coding sequence is TGTGCCAGCAGTCCCCCTAGCGGGGGGTACAATGAGCAGTTCTTC. Based on the CDR3 plus reference TRBV5-4 and TRBJ2-1, the full variable domain is ETGVTQSPTHLIKTRGQQVTLRCSSQSGHNTVSWYQQALGQGPQFIFQYYREEENGRGNFPPRFSGLQFPNYSSELNVNALELDDSALYLCASSPPSGGYNEQFFGPGTRLTVL.

The J gene is TRBJ1-2, the V gene TRBV28; D is unclear. Germline V gene data show CDR1 as MDHEN and CDR2 as SYDVKM. The V end was cut by 1 base, the J end by 4 bases, with 10 bases between. This CDR3 region has 14 residues. CDR3 nucleotides: TGTGCCAGCAGTTTATTCGCCGGGCCCTATGGCTACACCTTC. Translation: CASSLFAGPYGYTF.

V is TRBV7-2 and J is TRBJ2-7, with D possibly TRBD2 on 5 matching bases. V lost 5 bases and J 3 bases, leaving 11 bases between the germline ends. CDR1 is SGHTA and CDR2 is FQGNSA in the germline V gene. The CDR3 covers 13 residues. The DNA of the CDR3 is TGTGCCAGCAGCCCCTCGGGAAGCTACGAGCAGTACTTC. Encoded protein: CASSPSGSYEQYF.

In DNA form, the CDR3 reads TGTGCCAGCAGCTTAGTTCAGGGGAGCGGCGAGCAGTACTTC. Residues: CASSLVQGSGEQYF. This chain uses TRBV11-2 with TRBJ2-7; a possible D gene is TRBD1 (6 bases). The CDR3 has 14 residues. The V and J ends lost 1 base and 6 bases respectively, with 13 bases between them. Germline V gives CDR1 SGHAT, CDR2 FQNNGV.